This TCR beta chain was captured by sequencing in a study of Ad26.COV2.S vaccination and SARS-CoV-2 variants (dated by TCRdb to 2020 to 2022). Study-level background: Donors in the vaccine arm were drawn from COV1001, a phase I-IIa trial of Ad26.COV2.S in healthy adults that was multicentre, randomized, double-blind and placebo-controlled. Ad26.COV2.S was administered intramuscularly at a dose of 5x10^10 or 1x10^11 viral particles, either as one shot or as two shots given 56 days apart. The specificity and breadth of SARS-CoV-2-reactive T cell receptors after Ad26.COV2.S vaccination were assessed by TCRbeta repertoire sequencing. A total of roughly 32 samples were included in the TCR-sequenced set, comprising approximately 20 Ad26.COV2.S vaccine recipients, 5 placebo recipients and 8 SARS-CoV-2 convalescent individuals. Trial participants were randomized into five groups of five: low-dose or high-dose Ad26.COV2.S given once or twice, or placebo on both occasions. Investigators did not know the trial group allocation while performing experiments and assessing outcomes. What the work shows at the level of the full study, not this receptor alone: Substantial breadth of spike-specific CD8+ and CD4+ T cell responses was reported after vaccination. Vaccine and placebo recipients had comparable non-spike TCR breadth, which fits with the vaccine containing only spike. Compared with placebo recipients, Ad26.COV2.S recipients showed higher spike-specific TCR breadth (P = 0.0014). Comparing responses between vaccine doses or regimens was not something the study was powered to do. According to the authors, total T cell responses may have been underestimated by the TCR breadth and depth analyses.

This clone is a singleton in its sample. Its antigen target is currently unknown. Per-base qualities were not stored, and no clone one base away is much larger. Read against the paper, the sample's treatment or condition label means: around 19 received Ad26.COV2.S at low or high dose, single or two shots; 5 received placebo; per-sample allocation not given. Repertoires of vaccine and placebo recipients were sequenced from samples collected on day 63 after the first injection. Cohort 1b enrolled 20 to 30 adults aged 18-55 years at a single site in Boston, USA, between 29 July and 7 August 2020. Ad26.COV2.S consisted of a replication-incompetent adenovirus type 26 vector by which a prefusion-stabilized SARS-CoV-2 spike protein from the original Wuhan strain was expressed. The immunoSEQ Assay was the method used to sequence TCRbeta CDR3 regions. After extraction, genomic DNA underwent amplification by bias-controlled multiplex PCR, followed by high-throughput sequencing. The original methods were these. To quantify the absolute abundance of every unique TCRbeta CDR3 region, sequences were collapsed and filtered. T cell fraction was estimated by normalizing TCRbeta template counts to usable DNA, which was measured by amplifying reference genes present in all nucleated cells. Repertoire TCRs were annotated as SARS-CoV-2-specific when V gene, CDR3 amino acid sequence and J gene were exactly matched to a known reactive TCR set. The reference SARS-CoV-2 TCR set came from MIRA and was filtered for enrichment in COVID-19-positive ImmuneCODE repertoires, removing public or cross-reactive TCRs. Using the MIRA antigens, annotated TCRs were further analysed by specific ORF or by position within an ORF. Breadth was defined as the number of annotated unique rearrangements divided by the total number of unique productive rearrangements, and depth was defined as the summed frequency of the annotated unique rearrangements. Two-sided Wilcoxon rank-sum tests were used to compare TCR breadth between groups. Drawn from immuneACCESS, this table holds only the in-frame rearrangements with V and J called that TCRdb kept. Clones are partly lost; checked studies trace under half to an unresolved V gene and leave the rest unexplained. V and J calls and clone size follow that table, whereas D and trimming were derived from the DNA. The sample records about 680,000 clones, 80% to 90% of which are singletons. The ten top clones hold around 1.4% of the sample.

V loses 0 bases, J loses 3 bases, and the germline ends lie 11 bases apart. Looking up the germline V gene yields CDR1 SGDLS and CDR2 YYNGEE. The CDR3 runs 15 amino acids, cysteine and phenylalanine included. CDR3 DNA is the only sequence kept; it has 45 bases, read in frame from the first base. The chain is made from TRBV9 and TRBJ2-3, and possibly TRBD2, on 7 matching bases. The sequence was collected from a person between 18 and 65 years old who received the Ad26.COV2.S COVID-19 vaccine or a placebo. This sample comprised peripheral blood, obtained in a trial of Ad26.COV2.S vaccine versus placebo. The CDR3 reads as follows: CASSVVGGATDTQYF. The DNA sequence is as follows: TGTGCCAGCAGCGTAGTTGGGGGGGCGACAGATACGCAGTATTTT.